The clone carrying this T cell receptor beta chain was recorded many times. Its antigen is still unknown. The sample originates from a study of T-cell memory formation after mild COVID-19. Study results and caveats: Whereas later expanders leaned CD4+, clones contracting day 15 to 85 showed a balanced CD4/CD8 makeup.

Via MiXCR, TCRdb re-called the 5' RACE reads, giving one row per CDR3 protein. The table includes hundreds of thousands of distinct CDR3 sequences, roughly 20% detected once. The V end lost 8 bases, the J end lost 7 bases, and 18 bases lay between the germline ends. There are 14 residues in the CDR3. This chain uses TRBV12-3 or TRBV12-4 with TRBJ1-5; no clear D. Material: PBMCs or a T cell subset sorted from them (not recorded which). The receptor comes from an adult woman who had mild COVID-19 (a few samples of this study predate the infection). Cell type and time point are not known. The CDR3 sequence: CASGHTPPGQPQHF. CDR3 DNA: TGTGCCAGCGGCCATACCCCCCCCGGCCAGCCCCAGCATTTT.